This T cell receptor beta chain was retrieved from a study of shared clonotypes between healthy human individuals. Study-level points and caveats: Among non-shared clonotypes, generation probabilities were lower than among those shared by all four donors. An expected dependence of interdonor clonotype sharing on sequencing depth was noted. Only blood samples were collected, and tissue repertoires likely differ.

This clone appeared a few times. Its antigen is not known. CDR3 length equals 12 residues. The V end lost 5 bases, the J end lost 4 bases, and 8 bases lay between the germline ends. The germline CDR1 and CDR2 sequences are SGHVS and FQNEAQ. Profiled with immunoSEQ multiplex PCR; TCRdb holds only in-frame clones, not every one. The sample lists around 330,000 clones, 74% occurring once. The chain has TRBV7-8 and TRBJ2-5, with D tentatively TRBD2 (5 bases). Specimen: memory CD4+ T cells sorted from blood. Subset of the sample: CD45RA-negative fraction. The TCR was taken from a man aged 30 to 39 in good health. The CDR3 DNA reads as TGTGCCAGCAGCGTCGGAGGAGAGACCCAGTACTTC. Amino acids: CASSVGGETQYF.